A single T cell receptor (beta chain) is shown here with its context. This sample was taken from a study of T cell changes during pregnancy in multiple sclerosis. Germline V gene sequence: CDR1 MNHNY, CDR2 SVGAGI (reference sequence). V gave up 6 bases and J gave up 3 bases, with 14 bases separating them. This CDR3 comprises 15 residues. Clones were sequenced by immunoSEQ multiplex PCR, and TCRdb holds only the in-frame ones, with some missing. Among tens of thousands of clones, 88% were seen once, and the ten largest hold 0.38%. This chain links TRBV6-6 with TRBJ1-4; a possible D gene is TRBD1 (6 bases). The clonotype was recovered from a female donor with multiple sclerosis, enrolled in a pregnancy study. The sequencing used CD4+ T cells from peripheral blood mononuclear cells, collected in the third trimester of pregnancy. The CDR3 sequence is CASRYRQASNEKLFF. CDR3 bases: TGTGCCAGCAGATATCGACAGGCTTCTAATGAAAAACTGTTTTTT.